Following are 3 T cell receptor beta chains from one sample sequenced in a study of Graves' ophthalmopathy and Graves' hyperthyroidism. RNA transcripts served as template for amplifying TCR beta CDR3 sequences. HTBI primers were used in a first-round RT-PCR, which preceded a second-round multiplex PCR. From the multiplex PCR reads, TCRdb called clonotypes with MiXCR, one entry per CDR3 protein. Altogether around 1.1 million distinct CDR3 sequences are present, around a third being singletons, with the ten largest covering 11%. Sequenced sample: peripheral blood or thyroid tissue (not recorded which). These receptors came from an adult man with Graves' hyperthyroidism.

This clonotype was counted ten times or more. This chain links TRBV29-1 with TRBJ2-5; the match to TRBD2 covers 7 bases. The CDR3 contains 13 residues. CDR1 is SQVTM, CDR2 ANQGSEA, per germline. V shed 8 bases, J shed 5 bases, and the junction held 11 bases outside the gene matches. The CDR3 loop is CSHAHEGGETQYF. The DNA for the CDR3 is TGCAGCCATGCTCACGAGGGAGGGGAGACCCAGTACTTC. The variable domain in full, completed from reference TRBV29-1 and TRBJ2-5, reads SAVISQKPSRDICQRGTSLTIQCQVDSQVTMMFWYRQQPGQSLTLIATANQGSEATYESGFVIDKFPISRPNLTFSTLTVSNMSPEDSSIYLCSHAHEGGETQYFGPGTRLLVL.

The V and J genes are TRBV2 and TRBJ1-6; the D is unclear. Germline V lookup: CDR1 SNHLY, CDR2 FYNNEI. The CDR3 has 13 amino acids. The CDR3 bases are TGTGCACATCCCGATCTGGGGTTTTCACCCCTCCACTTT. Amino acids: CAHPDLGFSPLHF.

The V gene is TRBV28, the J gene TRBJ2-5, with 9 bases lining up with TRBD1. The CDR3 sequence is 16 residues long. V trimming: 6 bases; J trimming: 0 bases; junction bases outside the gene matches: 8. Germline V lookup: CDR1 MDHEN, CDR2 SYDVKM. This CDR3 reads CASRAGQGKDQETQYF. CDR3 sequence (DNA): TGTGCCAGCAGGGCCGGACAGGGGAAAGACCAAGAGACCCAGTACTTC.